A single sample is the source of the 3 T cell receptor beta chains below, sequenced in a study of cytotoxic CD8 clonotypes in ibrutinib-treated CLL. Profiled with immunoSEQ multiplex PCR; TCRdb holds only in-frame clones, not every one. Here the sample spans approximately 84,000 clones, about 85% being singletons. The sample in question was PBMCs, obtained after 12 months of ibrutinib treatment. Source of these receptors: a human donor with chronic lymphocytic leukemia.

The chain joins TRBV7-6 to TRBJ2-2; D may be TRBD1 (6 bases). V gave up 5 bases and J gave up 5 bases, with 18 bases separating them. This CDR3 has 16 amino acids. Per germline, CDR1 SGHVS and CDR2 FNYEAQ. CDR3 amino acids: CASSPLVGGETGELFF. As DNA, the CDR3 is TGTGCCAGCAGCCCCCTTGTAGGGGGAGAGACCGGGGAGCTGTTTTTT.

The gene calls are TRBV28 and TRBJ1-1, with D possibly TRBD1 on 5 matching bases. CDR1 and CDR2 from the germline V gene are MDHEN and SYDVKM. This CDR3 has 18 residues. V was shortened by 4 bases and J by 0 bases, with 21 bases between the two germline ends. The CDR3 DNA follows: TGTGCCAGCAGTTCCCCCGGGGACCCCGAGGGCATGAACACTGAAGCTTTCTTT. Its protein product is CASSSPGDPEGMNTEAFF.

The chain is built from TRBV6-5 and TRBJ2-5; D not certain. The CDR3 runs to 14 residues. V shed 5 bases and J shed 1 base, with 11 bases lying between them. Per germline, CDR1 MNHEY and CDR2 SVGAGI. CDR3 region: CASSPMMAQETQYF. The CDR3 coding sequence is TGTGCCAGCAGTCCTATGATGGCCCAAGAGACCCAGTACTTC.